A selection of T cell receptor beta chains follows, all from one sample in a study of blood T cell repertoires in COVID-19. Here immunoSEQ multiplex PCR was the method, and the copy in TCRdb shows in-frame clones only, minus some. The table records approximately 44,000 clones, 75% to 90% of them present only once. The source material was peripheral blood. These receptors came from a man aged 55 to 69 with active COVID-19. CDR3s include the opening cysteine and the closing phenylalanine or tryptophan. The D gene is left open where the match is weak. Clone size is stated in some rows and not others, as once, few, many or a class when expanded.

J gene: TRBJ2-3; V gene: TRBV7-3; clone size: NA; D gene: NA; CDR3 protein: CASSLNYGSRGDTQYF; CDR3 DNA: TGTGCCAGCAGCTTAAATTACGGGAGCAGAGGAGATACGCAGTATTTT
J gene: TRBJ1-1; V gene: TRBV18; clone size: NA; D gene: NA; CDR3 protein: CASSPGQPNTEAFF; CDR3 DNA: TGTGCCAGCTCACCAGGGCAGCCGAACACTGAAGCTTTCTTT
J gene: TRBJ1-4; V gene: TRBV18; clone size: few; D gene: TRBD1; CDR3 protein: CASSPAAGGDEKLFF; CDR3 DNA: TGTGCCAGCTCACCAGCCGCAGGGGGCGATGAAAAACTGTTTTTT
J gene: TRBJ1-4; V gene: TRBV2; clone size: NA; D gene: TRBD1; CDR3 protein: CASSPGQGWGEKLFF; CDR3 DNA: TGTGCCAGCAGCCCTGGACAGGGTTGGGGTGAAAAACTGTTTTTT
J gene: TRBJ2-3; V gene: TRBV7-2; clone size: NA; D gene: NA; CDR3 protein: CASSLFRGPTDTQYF; CDR3 DNA: TGTGCCAGCAGCTTATTCAGGGGCCCCACAGATACGCAGTATTTT
J gene: TRBJ1-6; V gene: TRBV19; clone size: NA; D gene: NA; CDR3 protein: CASSMVRDSPLHF; CDR3 DNA: TGTGCCAGTAGTATGGTCCGCGATTCACCCCTCCACTTT
J gene: TRBJ2-1; V gene: TRBV7-9; clone size: NA; D gene: TRBD2; CDR3 protein: CASSPTSGGYNEQFF; CDR3 DNA: TGTGCCAGCAGCCCGACTAGCGGGGGGTACAATGAGCAGTTCTTC
J gene: TRBJ1-5; V gene: TRBV2; clone size: few; D gene: NA; CDR3 protein: CASNEGINQPQHF; CDR3 DNA: TGTGCCAGCAACGAGGGAATCAATCAGCCCCAGCATTTT
J gene: TRBJ2-2; V gene: TRBV7-3; clone size: NA; D gene: TRBD2; CDR3 protein: CASSSERDPPRELFF; CDR3 DNA: TGTGCCAGCAGCTCAGAGCGGGACCCCCCCCGGGAGCTGTTTTTT
J gene: TRBJ2-3; V gene: TRBV5-1; clone size: NA; D gene: TRBD2; CDR3 protein: CASSLGTSAGTDTQYF; CDR3 DNA: TGCGCCAGCAGCTTGGGGACTAGCGCGGGCACAGATACGCAGTATTTT
J gene: TRBJ2-3; V gene: TRBV6-5; clone size: NA; D gene: TRBD2; CDR3 protein: CASRLAGEITDTQYF; CDR3 DNA: TGTGCCAGCAGACTAGCGGGAGAGATTACAGATACGCAGTATTTT
J gene: TRBJ2-2; V gene: TRBV19; clone size: NA; D gene: NA; CDR3 protein: CASSINLGRTGELFF; CDR3 DNA: TGTGCCAGTAGTATCAATTTAGGGAGGACCGGGGAGCTGTTTTTT
J gene: TRBJ1-3; V gene: TRBV18; clone size: NA; D gene: TRBD1; CDR3 protein: CASSPPDRSGNTIYF; CDR3 DNA: TGTGCCAGCTCACCCCCGGACAGGTCTGGAAACACCATATATTTT
J gene: TRBJ2-7; V gene: TRBV5-8; clone size: once; D gene: TRBD2; CDR3 protein: CASSLLAGAYEQYF; CDR3 DNA: TGTGCCAGCAGCTTGCTAGCGGGGGCCTACGAGCAGTACTTC
J gene: TRBJ2-3; V gene: TRBV21-1; clone size: NA; D gene: NA; CDR3 protein: CASSGGKREQRDTQYF; CDR3 DNA: TGTGCCAGCAGCGGGGGGAAGCGGGAGCAAAGAGATACGCAGTATTTT
J gene: TRBJ2-7; V gene: TRBV3-1/TRBV3-2; clone size: NA; D gene: NA; CDR3 protein: CASSQGWTDEQYF; CDR3 DNA: TGTGCCAGCAGCCAAGGGTGGACAGACGAGCAGTACTTC
J gene: TRBJ2-1; V gene: TRBV11-2; clone size: NA; D gene: TRBD1; CDR3 protein: CASSFPGQFYNEQFF; CDR3 DNA: TGTGCCAGCAGCTTTCCGGGACAGTTTTACAATGAGCAGTTCTTC
J gene: TRBJ1-3; V gene: TRBV29-1; clone size: NA; D gene: NA; CDR3 protein: CSVEATGGGGNTIYF; CDR3 DNA: TGCAGCGTTGAAGCGACGGGGGGCGGAGGAAACACCATATATTTT
J gene: TRBJ2-7; V gene: TRBV21-1; clone size: few; D gene: NA; CDR3 protein: CASSTTDRGYEQYF; CDR3 DNA: TGTGCCAGCAGCACAACGGACAGGGGCTACGAGCAGTACTTC
J gene: TRBJ1-5; V gene: TRBV4-1; clone size: few; D gene: TRBD1; CDR3 protein: CASSQQDREEQPQHF; CDR3 DNA: TGCGCCAGCAGCCAGCAAGACAGGGAGGAGCAGCCCCAGCATTTT
J gene: TRBJ2-7; V gene: TRBV2; clone size: NA; D gene: NA; CDR3 protein: CASSESAGRVDYEQYF; CDR3 DNA: TGTGCCAGCAGTGAATCCGCTGGCAGGGTAGACTACGAGCAGTACTTC
J gene: TRBJ2-6; V gene: TRBV7-8; clone size: NA; D gene: TRBD2; CDR3 protein: CASRQRLALPGANVLTF; CDR3 DNA: TGTGCCAGCAGACAGAGACTAGCGCTTCCCGGGGCCAACGTCCTGACTTTC
J gene: TRBJ2-7; V gene: TRBV7-2; clone size: NA; D gene: TRBD2; CDR3 protein: CASSLASGSNYEQYF; CDR3 DNA: TGTGCCAGCAGCTTAGCGAGCGGGAGTAACTACGAGCAGTACTTC
J gene: TRBJ2-7; V gene: TRBV28; clone size: NA; D gene: NA; CDR3 protein: CASSLVVRLYEQYF; CDR3 DNA: TGTGCCAGCAGTTTGGTGGTGAGGCTTTACGAGCAGTACTTC
J gene: TRBJ2-1; V gene: TRBV4-1; clone size: NA; D gene: TRBD1; CDR3 protein: CASSQGTGVTYNEQFF; CDR3 DNA: TGCGCCAGCAGCCAAGGGACAGGGGTCACCTACAATGAGCAGTTCTTC
J gene: TRBJ1-2; V gene: TRBV30; clone size: NA; D gene: NA; CDR3 protein: CAWIGRQVKDYGYTF; CDR3 DNA: TGTGCCTGGATCGGTAGACAGGTGAAGGACTATGGCTACACCTTC
J gene: TRBJ2-1; V gene: TRBV7-3; clone size: NA; D gene: NA; CDR3 protein: CASSSGESSYNEQFF; CDR3 DNA: TGTGCCAGCAGCTCGGGGGAGAGCTCCTACAATGAGCAGTTCTTC
J gene: TRBJ2-5; V gene: TRBV7-9; clone size: NA; D gene: TRBD1; CDR3 protein: CASSSTGVDETQYF; CDR3 DNA: TGTGCCAGCAGTAGTACAGGGGTAGACGAGACCCAGTACTTC
J gene: TRBJ2-1; V gene: TRBV19; clone size: NA; D gene: TRBD2; CDR3 protein: CASQTSGTEQFF; CDR3 DNA: TGTGCCAGCCAGACTAGCGGGACTGAGCAGTTCTTC
J gene: TRBJ2-7; V gene: TRBV18; clone size: NA; D gene: TRBD1; CDR3 protein: CASSPSLAQGAYEQYF; CDR3 DNA: TGTGCCAGCTCACCTTCCCTAGCACAGGGGGCTTACGAGCAGTACTTC
J gene: TRBJ2-5; V gene: TRBV3-1/TRBV3-2; clone size: NA; D gene: NA; CDR3 protein: CASSPRYQETQYF; CDR3 DNA: TGTGCCAGCAGCCCCCGGTACCAAGAGACCCAGTACTTC
J gene: TRBJ2-7; V gene: TRBV2; clone size: NA; D gene: TRBD1; CDR3 protein: CASLRTGDSYEQYF; CDR3 DNA: TGTGCCAGCCTAAGGACAGGGGACTCCTACGAGCAGTACTTC
J gene: TRBJ1-3; V gene: TRBV7-9; clone size: NA; D gene: TRBD1; CDR3 protein: CASSWGQGSGDTIYF; CDR3 DNA: TGTGCCAGCAGCTGGGGACAGGGGTCAGGAGACACCATATATTTT
J gene: TRBJ2-7; V gene: TRBV18; clone size: NA; D gene: TRBD1; CDR3 protein: CASSTRDRGSYEQYF; CDR3 DNA: TGTGCCAGCTCAACACGGGACAGGGGCTCCTACGAGCAGTACTTC
J gene: TRBJ2-2; V gene: TRBV6-5; clone size: NA; D gene: NA; CDR3 protein: CASSYFGGTGELFF; CDR3 DNA: TGTGCCAGCAGTTACTTCGGGGGCACCGGGGAGCTGTTTTTT
J gene: TRBJ1-4; V gene: TRBV6-5; clone size: once; D gene: NA; CDR3 protein: CASSYSREGEKLFF; CDR3 DNA: TGTGCCAGCAGTTACTCCCGGGAAGGTGAAAAACTGTTTTTT
J gene: TRBJ2-3; V gene: TRBV18; clone size: NA; D gene: TRBD2; CDR3 protein: CASSPLAGGSTDTQYF; CDR3 DNA: TGTGCCAGCTCACCTTTAGCGGGAGGCAGCACAGATACGCAGTATTTT
J gene: TRBJ2-1; V gene: TRBV5-1; clone size: NA; D gene: TRBD1; CDR3 protein: CASSLDRGVNEQFF; CDR3 DNA: TGCGCCAGCAGCTTGGACAGGGGCGTCAATGAGCAGTTCTTC
J gene: TRBJ2-3; V gene: TRBV4-3; clone size: NA; D gene: TRBD2; CDR3 protein: CASSQDTSGRIDTQYF; CDR3 DNA: TGCGCCAGCAGCCAAGACACTAGCGGGAGAATAGATACGCAGTATTTT
J gene: TRBJ1-2; V gene: TRBV10-3; clone size: NA; D gene: NA; CDR3 protein: CAISSTGHGYTF; CDR3 DNA: TGTGCCATCAGCAGTACAGGACACGGCTACACCTTC
J gene: TRBJ2-5; V gene: TRBV5-4; clone size: NA; D gene: TRBD2; CDR3 protein: CASSLLAGGLETQYF; CDR3 DNA: TGTGCCAGCAGCCTCCTGGCGGGAGGGCTGGAGACCCAGTACTTC
J gene: TRBJ1-6; V gene: TRBV10-3; clone size: NA; D gene: TRBD1; CDR3 protein: CAISDYDRDANSPLHF; CDR3 DNA: TGTGCCATCAGTGACTACGACAGGGACGCTAATTCACCCCTCCACTTT
J gene: TRBJ2-5; V gene: TRBV3-1/TRBV3-2; clone size: NA; D gene: NA; CDR3 protein: CASSQEADQETQYF; CDR3 DNA: TGTGCCAGCAGCCAAGAAGCGGACCAAGAGACCCAGTACTTC
J gene: TRBJ2-2; V gene: TRBV4-2; clone size: few; D gene: NA; CDR3 protein: CASSQDPAGELFF; CDR3 DNA: TGTGCCAGCAGCCAAGATCCAGCCGGGGAGCTGTTTTTT
J gene: TRBJ2-3; V gene: TRBV18; clone size: once; D gene: NA; CDR3 protein: CASSPETLGTDTQYF; CDR3 DNA: TGTGCCAGCTCACCAGAGACATTGGGCACAGATACGCAGTATTTT